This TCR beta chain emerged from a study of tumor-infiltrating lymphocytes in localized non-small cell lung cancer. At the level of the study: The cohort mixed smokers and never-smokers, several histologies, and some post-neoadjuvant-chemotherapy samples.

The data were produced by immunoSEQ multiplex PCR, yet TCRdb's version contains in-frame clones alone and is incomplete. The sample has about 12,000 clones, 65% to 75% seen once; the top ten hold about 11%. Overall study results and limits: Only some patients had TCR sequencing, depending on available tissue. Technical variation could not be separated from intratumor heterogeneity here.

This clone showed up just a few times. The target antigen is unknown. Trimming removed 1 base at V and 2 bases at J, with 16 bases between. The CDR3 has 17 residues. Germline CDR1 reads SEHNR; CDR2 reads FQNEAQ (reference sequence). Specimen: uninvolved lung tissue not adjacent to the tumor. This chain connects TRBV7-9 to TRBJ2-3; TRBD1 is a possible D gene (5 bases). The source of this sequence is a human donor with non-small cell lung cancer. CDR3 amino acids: CASSLGSLAGFTDTQYF. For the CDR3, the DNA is TGTGCCAGCAGCTTAGGATCGCTGGCAGGGTTCACAGATACGCAGTATTTT.